The clone carrying this TCR beta chain has a handful of counts. What it recognizes is unknown. This PCR relied on a set of 60 Vbeta primers and 13 Jbeta primers. Only in-frame clones appear in the TCRdb table, and some are missing; sequencing was by immunoSEQ multiplex PCR. Counted here are about 110,000 clones, over 70% occurring once; the ten biggest clones make up approximately 2.4%. Germline CDR1 MGHRA, CDR2 YSYEKL. This CDR3 is built from 16 residues. Trimming took off 0 bases at V and 1 base at J, with 11 bases between the two ends. The sample comes from a study of cytomegalovirus exposure and HLA in healthy donors. General study results and limits: In a later analysis, HLA-C alleles had the fewest associated TCRs, DRB1 alleles the most. Cytomegalovirus-associated TCR beta chains were listed, numbering approximately 150.

Sequenced: PBMCs. The chain uses TRBV4-1 and TRBJ2-3, with D tentatively TRBD2 (6 bases). This TCR derives from a man younger than 40 in good health and CMV-seronegative. The CDR3 region is CASSQDGGTGTDTQYF. In DNA, the CDR3 is TGCGCCAGCAGCCAAGATGGGGGGACTGGCACAGATACGCAGTATTTT.